Included here is one TCR beta chain sequence, with context. The data originate from a study of shared clonotypes between healthy human individuals. Germline lookup yields CDR1 MNHEY and CDR2 SMNVEV (reference sequence). V lost 8 bases and J lost 7; bases outside the gene matches: 10. The CDR3 loop spans 15 amino acids. The data were produced by immunoSEQ multiplex PCR, yet TCRdb's version contains in-frame clones alone and is incomplete. The top ten clones hold roughly 0.07% of a sample with fewer than 200,000 clones, about 93% of them seen once. Source material: naive CD4+ T cells sorted from blood. Subset described: CD45RA+ positively selected. V is TRBV27 and J is TRBJ1-4, with 10 bases fitting TRBD1. The receptor's source is a woman in her twenties or thirties in good health. CDR3 protein: CASPYYGTGVEKLFF. The CDR3 nucleotides read TGTGCCAGCCCCTATTACGGGACAGGGGTTGAAAAACTGTTTTTT.